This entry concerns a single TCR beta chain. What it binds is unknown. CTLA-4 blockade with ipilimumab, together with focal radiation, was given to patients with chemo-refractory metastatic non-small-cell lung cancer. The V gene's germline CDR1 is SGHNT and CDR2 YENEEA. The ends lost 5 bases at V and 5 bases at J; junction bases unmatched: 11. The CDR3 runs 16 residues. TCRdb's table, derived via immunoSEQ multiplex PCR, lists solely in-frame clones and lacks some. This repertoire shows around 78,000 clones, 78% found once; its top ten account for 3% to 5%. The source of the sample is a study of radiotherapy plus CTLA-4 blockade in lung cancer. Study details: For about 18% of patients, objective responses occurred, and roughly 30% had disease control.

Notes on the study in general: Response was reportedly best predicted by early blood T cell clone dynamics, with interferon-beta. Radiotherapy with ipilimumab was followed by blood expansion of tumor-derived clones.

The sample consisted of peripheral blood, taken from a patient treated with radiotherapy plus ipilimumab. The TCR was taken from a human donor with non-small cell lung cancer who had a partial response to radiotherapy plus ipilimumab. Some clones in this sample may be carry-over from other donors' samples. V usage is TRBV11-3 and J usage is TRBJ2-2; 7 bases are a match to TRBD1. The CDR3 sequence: CASSPRVGGATGELFF. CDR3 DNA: TGTGCCAGCAGCCCTAGGGTAGGGGGCGCGACCGGGGAGCTGTTTTTT. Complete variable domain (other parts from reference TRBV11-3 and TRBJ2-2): EAGVVQSPRYKIIEKKQPVAFWCNPISGHNTLYWYLQNLGQGPELLIRYENEEAVDDSQLPKDRFSAERLKGVDSTLKIQPAELGDSAVYLCASSPRVGGATGELFFGEGSRLTVL.